This TCR beta chain was captured by sequencing in a study of shared clonotypes between healthy human individuals. Evenly divided among several immunoSEQ plates was the genomic DNA of each subset. Clones were sequenced by immunoSEQ multiplex PCR, and TCRdb holds only the in-frame ones, with some missing. The table shows about 1 million clones, with about three quarters occurring only once. Germline V CDR1 and CDR2: SEHNR, FQNEAQ (reference sequence). The CDR3 runs to 13 residues. V lost 8 bases and J lost 2, with 10 bases in between. Study-level findings and limits: An effect of sequencing depth on clonotype sharing among donors was expected. The study generally estimated greater richness for naive than memory subsets. It was the non-shared clonotypes that had lower generation probabilities than clonotypes shared by all four donors.

Points on this clone: The antigen is not known.

Sequencing was done on a sample of memory CD4+ T cells sorted from blood. Subset of the sample: CD45RA-negative fraction. The chain combines TRBV7-9 with TRBJ1-3, with D maybe TRBD1 (5 bases). The clonotype was recovered from a man aged 18 to 35 in good health. In DNA, the CDR3 is TGTGCCAGCCGAACAGGAGCTGGAAACACCATATATTTT. It codes for CASRTGAGNTIYF. Drawing the rest from reference TRBV7-9 and TRBJ1-3, the complete variable domain is DTGVSQNPRHKITKRGQNVTFRCDPISEHNRLYWYRQTLGQGPEFLTYFQNEAQLEKSRLLSDRFSAERPKGSFSTLEIQRTEQGDSAMYLCASRTGAGNTIYFGEGSWLTVV.